Below, 21 T cell receptor beta chains from the same sample are listed, as sequenced in a study of PD-1 blockade in classical Hodgkin lymphoma. Some clones are missing from TCRdb's copy, which holds only in-frame ones; the method was immunoSEQ multiplex PCR. The sample includes around 65,000 clones, 75% to 90% of them seen just once. Each patient's relapse followed autologous stem cell transplantation, and brentuximab vedotin exposure varied. The sample here was peripheral blood mononuclear cells (PBMCs), taken at baseline. The receptors stem from a human donor with classical Hodgkin lymphoma.

The V gene is TRBV5-1, the J gene TRBJ1-1; no definite D call. Germline V gene sequence: CDR1 SGHRS, CDR2 YFSETQ. The CDR3 consists of 16 residues. V shed 3 bases and J shed 3 bases, with 18 bases lying between them. The CDR3 DNA is TGCGCCAGCAGCTACCTAGCCGTAAGCGGGGACACTGAAGCTTTCTTT. Translation: CASSYLAVSGDTEAFF.

The chain couples TRBV7-8 to TRBJ2-7; 8 nucleotides line up with TRBD1. This CDR3 region has 14 residues. Trimming took 4 bases from V and 0 from J; bases not matched to a gene: 2. CDR1 is SGHVS and CDR2 is FQNEAQ in the germline V gene. The CDR3 spells CASSSTGGSYEQYF. The CDR3 DNA follows: TGTGCCAGCAGCTCAACAGGGGGCTCCTACGAGCAGTACTTC.

The chain is built from TRBV10-2 and TRBJ2-7; D remains unclear. Germline V CDR1 and CDR2: WSHSY, SAAADI. Trimming stripped 3 bases from V and 5 bases from J, with 14 bases between. This CDR3 comprises 14 residues. CDR3 nucleotides: TGCGCCAGCAGTGATGGGCGAGGCCCGGACGAGCAGTACTTC. Amino acid sequence: CASSDGRGPDEQYF.

V usage is TRBV14 and J usage is TRBJ2-3; D is perhaps TRBD2 (6 bases). The V gene's germline CDR1 is SGHDN and CDR2 FVKESK. V lost 5 bases and J lost 4, with 10 bases in between. The CDR3 covers 13 residues. In DNA, the CDR3 is TGTGCCAGCAGCTGGGGGAGGTCAGATACGCAGTATTTT. It encodes CASSWGRSDTQYF.

The chain employs TRBV6-5 and TRBJ1-4, with D possibly TRBD1 on 5 matching bases. CDR3 length equals 14 residues. V shed 6 bases and J shed 8 bases, with 16 bases lying between them. The germline gives CDR1 MNHEY, CDR2 SVGAGI. CDR3 in amino acids: CASSQTGTLEKLFF. The CDR3 bases are TGTGCCAGCAGCCAAACGGGGACGTTAGAAAAACTGTTTTTT.

The rearrangement uses TRBV6-6 and TRBJ1-6; D not certain. This CDR3 is built from 13 residues. Germline values: CDR1 MNHNY, CDR2 SVGAGI (reference sequence). Trimming took off 8 bases at V and 9 bases at J, with 14 bases between the two ends. CDR3 in amino acids: CASRVGIGSPLHF. In nucleotides, the CDR3 is TGTGCCAGCCGGGTCGGGATTGGTTCACCCCTCCACTTT.

This rearrangement joins TRBV28 to TRBJ2-3; D call uncertain. The CDR3 sequence is 13 residues long. Trimming stripped 7 bases from V and 5 bases from J, with 13 bases between. CDR1 and CDR2 (germline): MDHEN, SYDVKM. The CDR3 here is CASTMGYRDTQYF. The CDR3 DNA reads TGTGCCAGCACAATGGGGTATAGAGATACGCAGTATTTT.

On this clone: Other DNA sequences in the same sample also yield this CDR3. J is TRBJ2-5 and V is TRBV6-5; D uncertain. CDR1 is MNHEY and CDR2 is SVGAGI in the germline V gene. V was shortened by 0 bases and J by 4 bases, with 3 bases between the two germline ends. There are 12 residues in the CDR3. The CDR3 DNA reads as TGTGCCAGCAGTTACTCGGGAGAGACCCAGTACTTC. Its translation: CASSYSGETQYF.

Here the CDR3 DNA reads TGTGCCAGCAGTCCAGGGGTAGGGGTTGGCTACACCTTC. This encodes CASSPGVGVGYTF. The rearrangement joins TRBV2 to TRBJ1-2; TRBD1 is a possible D gene (6 bases). The germline gives CDR1 SNHLY, CDR2 FYNNEI. The CDR3 runs to 13 residues. Trimming shortened V by 5 bases and J by 7 bases, and 14 bases separated the two germline ends.

This rearrangement joins TRBV25-1 to TRBJ2-1, with 11 bases aligning to TRBD2. This CDR3 has 14 residues. Germline CDR1 and CDR2: MGHDK and SYGVNS. The junction had 7 bases not matched to a gene; V was cut back by 6 bases and J by 9 bases. CDR3 in DNA: TGTGCCAGCAGCCTTAGCGGGGGGGCCGTTGAGCAGTTCTTC. It yields the protein CASSLSGGAVEQFF. The whole variable domain, filled in from reference TRBV25-1 and TRBJ2-1, reads EADIYQTPRYLVIGTGKKITLECSQTMGHDKMYWYQQDPGMELHLIHYSYGVNSTEKGDLSSESTVSRIRTEHFPLTLESARPSHTSQYLCASSLSGGAVEQFFGPGTRLTVL.

This sequence joins TRBV2 and TRBJ2-7; tentative D call: TRBD2 (5 bases). The CDR3 loop spans 15 amino acids. The V gene's germline CDR1 is SNHLY and CDR2 FYNNEI. V was trimmed by 5 bases and J by 0 bases, leaving 14 bases between them. The CDR3 is CASSIRELGSYEQYF. CDR3 nucleotides: TGTGCCAGCAGTATTCGGGAATTAGGCTCCTACGAGCAGTACTTC.

The chain carries TRBV27 and TRBJ2-5; D remains unclear. Germline V gene sequence: CDR1 MNHEY, CDR2 SMNVEV (reference sequence). The V gene lost 1 base and the J gene lost 1 base, with 10 bases spanning the gap. The CDR3 is made up of 15 amino acids. CDR3 DNA: TGTGCCAGCAGTTTATTGGGCGGTGCCCAAGAGACCCAGTACTTC. As protein: CASSLLGGAQETQYF.

The rearrangement uses TRBV20-1 and TRBJ1-1; D not certain. The CDR3 is 11 amino acids. Trimming cost V 5 bases and J 2 bases, with 6 bases left between them. Germline values: CDR1 DFQATT, CDR2 SNEGSKA (reference sequence). The CDR3 DNA reads TGCAGTGCTCCAACAAACACTGAAGCTTTCTTT. This gives the protein CSAPTNTEAFF.

The CDR3 reads CAVGRAGVRNEQFF. Here the CDR3 DNA reads TGTGCCGTGGGCCGAGCGGGGGTACGAAATGAGCAGTTCTTC. The chain combines TRBV6-1 with TRBJ2-1; 8 positions agree with TRBD2. V dropped 11 bases and J dropped 7; count of bases not matched to a gene: 13. This CDR3 region has 14 residues. Germline CDR1 is MNHNS and CDR2 is SASEGT.

The chain couples TRBV14 to TRBJ2-7; 12 bases are a match to TRBD1. The CDR3 is 16 amino acids. V gave up 1 base and J gave up 7 bases; unmatched junction bases: 8. Germline-derived CDR1 and CDR2 are SGHDN and FVKESK. The CDR3 nucleotides are TGTGCCAGCAGCCAAGTGTTGGGACAGGGGGCGCGAGAGCAGTACTTC. Translation gives CASSQVLGQGAREQYF.

The chain joins TRBV10-1 to TRBJ2-4; TRBD2 aligns across 8 bases. The CDR3 is 14 amino acids. With 8 bases clipped from V and 0 bases from J, the junction kept 3 bases outside the gene matches. The V gene's germline CDR1 is WNHNN and CDR2 SYGVQD (reference sequence). Here the CDR3 reads CASSSGLAKNIQYF. In DNA form, the CDR3 reads TGCGCCAGCTCTAGCGGGTTAGCCAAAAACATTCAGTACTTC.

The chain recombines TRBV6-5 with TRBJ1-5; D possibly corresponds to TRBD1 (6 bases). Germline CDR1 and CDR2: MNHEY and SVGAGI. Trimming shortened V by 0 bases and J by 7 bases, and 10 bases separated the two germline ends. The CDR3 is 14 amino acids. The CDR3 coding sequence is TGTGCCAGCAGTTACTCGGGGGCAGAGCAGCCCCAGCATTTT. Protein product: CASSYSGAEQPQHF.

This chain connects TRBV12-5 to TRBJ2-1; 8 nucleotides line up with TRBD1. The germline CDR1 and CDR2 sequences are LGHNT and FRNRAP. With V trimmed by 3 bases and J by 5 bases, 3 bases remained unmatched. The CDR3 length is 14 residues. Written as DNA, the CDR3 is TGTGCTAGTGGTTTAAACAGGGGGAACAATGAGCAGTTCTTC. Residues: CASGLNRGNNEQFF.

V gene TRBV7-8 combines with J gene TRBJ1-1, with D uncertain. Trimming pared 3 bases from V and 1 base from J, leaving 6 bases between. This CDR3 contains 13 residues. Germline values: CDR1 SGHVS, CDR2 FQNEAQ. The CDR3 DNA follows: TGTGCCAGCAGCTTCGGCGGGAACACTGAAGCTTTCTTT. The encoded protein is CASSFGGNTEAFF. The complete variable domain, with remaining parts taken from reference TRBV7-8 and TRBJ1-1, reads GAGVSQSPRYKVAKRGQDVALRCDPISGHVSLFWYQQALGQGPEFLTYFQNEAQLDKSGLPSDRFFAERPEGSVSTLKIQRTQQEDSAVYLCASSFGGNTEAFFGQGTRLTVV.

This sequence joins TRBV27 and TRBJ1-5, with D possibly matching TRBD1 (5 bases). V lost 5 bases, J lost 9 bases, and 17 bases lay in between. This CDR3 contains 14 residues. Germline loops: CDR1 MNHEY, CDR2 SMNVEV (reference sequence). The CDR3 protein is CASSPPGRQSPQHF. DNA for the CDR3: TGTGCCAGCAGTCCTCCGGGAAGACAGTCGCCCCAGCATTTT.

The chain couples TRBV27 to TRBJ1-5; 9 bases line up with TRBD1. The CDR3 has 19 amino acids. V shed 8 bases and J 6 bases; nucleotides not matched to a gene: 23. Germline CDR1 MNHEY, CDR2 SMNVEV (reference sequence). CDR3 in DNA: TGTGCCAGCTACCAATTCGCCGCGACAGGGGGAAGGGAAGGTCAGCCCCAGCATTTT. Its protein product is CASYQFAATGGREGQPQHF.